The rows below give T cell receptor beta chains drawn from one sample of a study of blood T cell repertoires in COVID-19. Only in-frame clones appear in the TCRdb table, and some are missing; sequencing was by immunoSEQ multiplex PCR. This sample has 150,000 to 200,000 clones, with around 90% found just once. Sequenced sample: peripheral blood. These receptors all stem from a man aged 35 to 55 with acute or convalescent COVID-19. Each CDR3 is given with its conserved first and last residue. D genes are given only for firm matches. Expanded clones are given a class, and other clones once, few, many or no size at all.

j_call: TRBJ1-1
clone_size: NA
d_call: NA
v_call: TRBV9
cdr3_nt: TGTGCCAGCAGCGTAGAGGCGGAGATGAACACTGAAGCTTTCTTT
cdr3_aa: CASSVEAEMNTEAFF

j_call: TRBJ2-7
clone_size: once
d_call: NA
v_call: TRBV7-2
cdr3_nt: TGTGCCAGCAGCTCACTCGACCGTAGCCCGCAGGGCCCCAACGAGCAGTACTTC
cdr3_aa: CASSSLDRSPQGPNEQYF

j_call: TRBJ1-2
clone_size: NA
d_call: NA
v_call: TRBV11-2
cdr3_nt: TGTGCCAGCAGCTTAGGGACAATAGCCCACTATGGCTACACCTTC
cdr3_aa: CASSLGTIAHYGYTF

j_call: TRBJ1-1
clone_size: NA
d_call: NA
v_call: TRBV30
cdr3_nt: TGTGCCTGGAGTGTAAGCGGGTGGGGGATGAACACTGAAGCTTTCTTT
cdr3_aa: CAWSVSGWGMNTEAFF

j_call: TRBJ1-2
clone_size: NA
d_call: NA
v_call: TRBV4-1
cdr3_nt: TGCGCCAGCAGCCAAGCAACCGCAGGGGGCTACACCTTC
cdr3_aa: CASSQATAGGYTF

j_call: TRBJ2-3
clone_size: NA
d_call: TRBD2
v_call: TRBV6-1
cdr3_nt: TGTGCCAGCAGTGAAGCCGGTACTAGCGGGGGGCGGGGGTATTTT
cdr3_aa: CASSEAGTSGGRGYF

j_call: TRBJ1-2
clone_size: NA
d_call: NA
v_call: TRBV2
cdr3_nt: TGTGCCAGCAGTGTACGCGGGTCGGATGGCTACACCTTC
cdr3_aa: CASSVRGSDGYTF

j_call: TRBJ2-7
clone_size: NA
d_call: TRBD1
v_call: TRBV27
cdr3_nt: TGTGCCAGCAGTTTAACGGACAGGGGTTCCTACGAGCAGTACTTC
cdr3_aa: CASSLTDRGSYEQYF

j_call: TRBJ1-5
clone_size: NA
d_call: TRBD1
v_call: TRBV5-1
cdr3_nt: TGCGCCAGCAGCTTGGGGGACAGGGGAAATCAGCCCCAGCATTTT
cdr3_aa: CASSLGDRGNQPQHF

j_call: TRBJ2-2
clone_size: NA
d_call: NA
v_call: TRBV7-9
cdr3_nt: TGTGCCAGCAGCTTAGAGGGGCGCGGAGGGGAGCTGTTTTTT
cdr3_aa: CASSLEGRGGELFF

j_call: TRBJ1-2
clone_size: NA
d_call: NA
v_call: TRBV30
cdr3_nt: TGTGCCTGGAGTGTACGCAGGGATGGCTACACCTTC
cdr3_aa: CAWSVRRDGYTF

j_call: TRBJ1-2
clone_size: NA
d_call: NA
v_call: TRBV18
cdr3_nt: TGTGCCAGCTCACCGGACGACAGAGCCATCTATGGCTACACCTTC
cdr3_aa: CASSPDDRAIYGYTF

j_call: TRBJ2-5
clone_size: NA
d_call: TRBD2
v_call: TRBV5-6
cdr3_nt: TGTGCCAGCAGCCAGCTAGCGGGGGTTGAGACCCAGTACTTC
cdr3_aa: CASSQLAGVETQYF

j_call: TRBJ1-3
clone_size: NA
d_call: TRBD1
v_call: TRBV5-6
cdr3_nt: TGTGCCAGCAGCTTGGGGGGACAGGGGATCGGAAACACCATATATTTT
cdr3_aa: CASSLGGQGIGNTIYF

j_call: TRBJ1-1
clone_size: NA
d_call: NA
v_call: TRBV6-6
cdr3_nt: TGTGCCAGCAGTTATGGAGGGTCCGACACTGAAGCTTTCTTT
cdr3_aa: CASSYGGSDTEAFF

j_call: TRBJ1-1
clone_size: NA
d_call: NA
v_call: TRBV11-2
cdr3_nt: TGTGCCAGCAGCTTAGAGGGCAACACTGAAGCTTTCTTT
cdr3_aa: CASSLEGNTEAFF

j_call: TRBJ1-6
clone_size: NA
d_call: NA
v_call: TRBV2
cdr3_nt: TGTGCCAGCACCGGGGGGCTGTCGGATAATTCACCCCTCCACTTT
cdr3_aa: CASTGGLSDNSPLHF

j_call: TRBJ1-2
clone_size: NA
d_call: NA
v_call: TRBV7-2
cdr3_nt: TGTGCCAGCAGCCCTACGGCAGGCTATGGCTACACCTTC
cdr3_aa: CASSPTAGYGYTF

j_call: TRBJ1-2
clone_size: NA
d_call: TRBD1
v_call: TRBV28
cdr3_nt: TGTGCCAGCAGTTTAGGGGGGACAGCACCTAACTATGGCTACACCTTC
cdr3_aa: CASSLGGTAPNYGYTF

j_call: TRBJ1-2
clone_size: NA
d_call: TRBD1
v_call: TRBV30
cdr3_nt: TGTGCCTGTCCCGGGACAGGGAACTATGGCTACACCTTC
cdr3_aa: CACPGTGNYGYTF

j_call: TRBJ2-3
clone_size: NA
d_call: NA
v_call: TRBV5-1
cdr3_nt: TGCGCCAGCAGCTTGGCTGCGGGGCAAGATACGCAGTATTTT
cdr3_aa: CASSLAAGQDTQYF

j_call: TRBJ2-7
clone_size: NA
d_call: NA
v_call: TRBV5-1
cdr3_nt: TGCGCCAGCAGCTCGACAGTAGACTACGAGCAGTACTTC
cdr3_aa: CASSSTVDYEQYF

j_call: TRBJ2-3
clone_size: NA
d_call: TRBD2
v_call: TRBV18
cdr3_nt: TGTGCCAGCTCACCAACCTCTAGCGGGGGGTTCACAGATACGCAGTATTTT
cdr3_aa: CASSPTSSGGFTDTQYF

j_call: TRBJ1-2
clone_size: NA
d_call: NA
v_call: TRBV2
cdr3_nt: TGTGCCAGCACCTCCGAGGGGGTAGGAAGGTATGGCTACACCTTC
cdr3_aa: CASTSEGVGRYGYTF

j_call: TRBJ1-2
clone_size: NA
d_call: NA
v_call: TRBV6-5
cdr3_nt: TGTGCCAGCAGTCATCGGGTGGGAGACTATGGCTACACCTTC
cdr3_aa: CASSHRVGDYGYTF

j_call: TRBJ1-1
clone_size: NA
d_call: NA
v_call: TRBV5-1
cdr3_nt: TGCGCCAGCAGCTTGTACGGACAGATGAACACTGAAGCTTTCTTT
cdr3_aa: CASSLYGQMNTEAFF

j_call: TRBJ2-7
clone_size: NA
d_call: TRBD2
v_call: TRBV5-1
cdr3_nt: TGCGCCAGCAGCCGGGAGGGCAGGACCTCCTACGAGCAGTACTTC
cdr3_aa: CASSREGRTSYEQYF